Following are 29 T cell receptor beta chains from one sample sequenced in a study of cytomegalovirus exposure and HLA in healthy donors. A multiplex PCR was run with 60 Vbeta primers and 13 Jbeta primers. The data were produced by immunoSEQ multiplex PCR, yet TCRdb's version contains in-frame clones alone and is incomplete. The data contain approximately 97,000 clones, 81% of them singletons. Input material: PBMCs. The receptors were gathered from a middle-aged man in good health and CMV-seropositive.

The chain uses TRBV19 and TRBJ2-1, with TRBD2 matching over 10 bases. V lost 1 base, J lost 3 bases, and 0 bases stayed unmatched. The CDR3 covers 15 residues. Per germline, CDR1 LNHDA and CDR2 SQIVND (reference sequence). The CDR3 bases are TGTGCCAGTAGTATAGGACTAGCGGGCTACAATGAGCAGTTCTTC. Protein: CASSIGLAGYNEQFF.

The chain combines TRBV6-1 with TRBJ2-7; a weak D match, TRBD1 (6 bases). The CDR3 covers 13 residues. Germline V gene sequence: CDR1 MNHNS, CDR2 SASEGT. The V and J ends lost 2 bases and 6 bases respectively, with 11 bases between them. CDR3 in amino acids: CASSEPQQGEQYF. The DNA for the CDR3 is TGTGCCAGCAGTGAACCGCAACAGGGCGAGCAGTACTTC.

This clone was counted a single time. The chain links TRBV6-6 to TRBJ1-2; D gene ambiguous. Trimming left V 2 bases short and J 2 bases short, with 6 bases between. Germline values: CDR1 MNHNY, CDR2 SVGAGI (reference sequence). The CDR3 runs 13 residues. The CDR3 DNA reads as TGTGCCAGCAGTTACGTGCTAAACTATGGCTACACCTTC. Translation: CASSYVLNYGYTF.

The gene calls are TRBV28 and TRBJ2-3; 7 bases fit TRBD1. The CDR3 is 16 residues long. Per the germline V gene, CDR1 is MDHEN and CDR2 is SYDVKM. V gave up 5 bases and J gave up 0 bases; unmatched junction bases: 8. In nucleotides, the CDR3 is TGTGCCAGCAGTCTCCCCGGGACAGATAGCACAGATACGCAGTATTTT. Protein: CASSLPGTDSTDTQYF.

This clone occurred a few times. This CDR3 reads CASSLQGSYGYTF. The CDR3 DNA sequence: TGCGCCAGCAGTCTACAGGGGAGCTATGGCTACACCTTC. This rearrangement joins TRBV10-1 to TRBJ1-2, with 7 bases identical to TRBD1. The CDR3 has 13 residues. Germline V gene data show CDR1 as WNHNN and CDR2 as SYGVQD (reference sequence). V dropped 5 bases and J dropped 4; count of bases not matched to a gene: 4.

The chain recombines TRBV30 with TRBJ2-7, with 8 bases fitting TRBD2. Germline lookup yields CDR1 GTSNPN and CDR2 SVGIG (reference sequence). CDR3 length: 13 amino acids. After removal of 1 base from V and 7 bases from J, the junction contained 6 bases not matched to a gene. CDR3 residues: CAWSGVAGTEQYF. The CDR3 region has the DNA TGTGCCTGGAGTGGGGTAGCGGGGACTGAGCAGTACTTC.

This clone was observed once. The rearrangement joins TRBV5-4 to TRBJ2-7; 8 nucleotides match TRBD1. V was clipped by 4 bases and J by 2 bases; unmatched bases: 8. Germline CDR1 and CDR2: SGHNT and YYREEE (reference sequence). The CDR3 consists of 15 residues. Written as DNA, the CDR3 is TGTGCCAGCAGCCCAGGGACAGGCAATCCCTACGAGCAGTACTTC. Amino acid sequence: CASSPGTGNPYEQYF.

This clone has just a few counts. The chain joins TRBV5-1 to TRBJ1-1; no clear D. The CDR3 runs to 11 residues. Trimming left V 0 bases short and J 11 bases short, with 8 bases between. Germline V gene sequence: CDR1 SGHRS, CDR2 YFSETQ. Written as DNA, the CDR3 is TGCGCCAGCAGCTTGGACGGGTACGCTTTCTTT. It specifies CASSLDGYAFF.

About this clone itself: The junction departs from germline at one end; a sequencing error may be responsible. The rearrangement uses TRBV7-9 and TRBJ2-2; 11 nucleotides agree with TRBD1. The CDR3 is 16 amino acids. The germline V gene has CDR1 SEHNR and CDR2 FQNEAQ (reference sequence). CDR3 coding DNA: TGTTCCAGCAGCAAATCCGGACAGGGGGCTGCCGGGGAGCTGTTTTTT. It is translated as CSSSKSGQGAAGELFF.

V and J are TRBV5-1 and TRBJ1-2, with 7 nucleotides matching TRBD1. Looked up from germline, CDR1 is SGHRS and CDR2 is YFSETQ. Trimming took 5 bases from V and 4 from J; bases not matched to a gene: 14. The CDR3 loop spans 16 amino acids. CDR3 nucleotides: TGCGCCAGCAGACCCAAGGAATGGACAGGAGGCTATGGCTACACCTTC. Residues: CASRPKEWTGGYGYTF. Full variable domain (missing parts from reference TRBV5-1 and TRBJ1-2): KAGVTQTPRYLIKTRGQQVTLSCSPISGHRSVSWYQQTPGQGLQFLFEYFSETQRNKGNFPGRFSGRQFSNSRSEMNVSTLELGDSALYLCASRPKEWTGGYGYTFGSGTRLTVV.

The chain is built from TRBV6-4 and TRBJ2-2; D uncertain. Germline values: CDR1 MRHNA, CDR2 SNTAGT. Trimming left V 10 bases short and J 5 bases short, with 17 bases between. The CDR3 extends over 14 amino acids. CDR3 nucleotides: TGTGCCACCCCATTACGGGTAAATACCGGGGAGCTGTTTTTT. It specifies CATPLRVNTGELFF.

V usage is TRBV6-1 and J usage is TRBJ2-7; unclear D gene. The length of the CDR3 is 11 residues. V lost 0 bases to trimming and J lost 9 bases, with 6 bases between them. Germline CDR1 and CDR2: MNHNS and SASEGT. The CDR3: CASSEATAQYF. The CDR3, as DNA: TGTGCCAGCAGTGAAGCTACAGCGCAGTACTTC.

The rearrangement uses TRBV5-1 and TRBJ2-5; D remains ambiguous. V dropped 4 bases and J dropped 2 bases, with 12 bases sitting between them. The CDR3 extends over 14 amino acids. CDR1 is SGHRS, CDR2 YFSETQ, per germline. The CDR3: CASSPTARQETQYF. The CDR3 DNA sequence: TGCGCCAGCAGCCCCACAGCTCGGCAAGAGACCCAGTACTTC.

This chain links TRBV5-1 with TRBJ1-2; 10 bases line up with TRBD1. Germline-derived CDR1 and CDR2 are SGHRS and YFSETQ. The CDR3 runs 13 residues. With 7 bases clipped from V and 7 bases from J, the junction kept 7 bases outside the gene matches. The CDR3 is CASQGQGRSGYTF. The CDR3 DNA reads as TGCGCCAGCCAGGGACAGGGGCGAAGTGGCTACACCTTC.

This clone was recorded a few times. This rearrangement joins TRBV6-5 to TRBJ1-2; D may be TRBD1 (5 bases). V was cut by 4 bases and J by 2 bases, with 17 bases left in between. CDR3 size: 16 residues. From germline, CDR1 is MNHEY and CDR2 SVGAGI. CDR3 in amino acids: CASSLWGGRFNYGYTF. DNA for the CDR3: TGTGCCAGCAGTTTGTGGGGGGGACGATTCAACTATGGCTACACCTTC.

V is TRBV7-8 and J is TRBJ2-4; the D gene is possibly TRBD1 (5 bases). The V end was cut by 5 bases, the J end by 1 base, with 12 bases between. Germline values: CDR1 SGHVS, CDR2 FQNEAQ. CDR3 length: 15 residues. Here the CDR3 reads CASSPQTVAKNIQYF. The CDR3 DNA is TGTGCCAGCAGCCCCCAGACAGTGGCCAAAAACATTCAGTACTTC.

The chain carries TRBV2 and TRBJ2-2; a weak D match, TRBD1 (6 bases). Trimming took off 7 bases at V and 1 base at J, with 13 bases between the two ends. From germline, CDR1 is SNHLY and CDR2 FYNNEI. The CDR3 runs 15 residues. CDR3 nucleotide sequence: TGTGCCAGCACCCGACAGGTCCAGAACACCGGGGAGCTGTTTTTT. It specifies CASTRQVQNTGELFF. Full variable domain (outside the CDR3, taken from reference TRBV2 and TRBJ2-2): EPEVTQTPSHQVTQMGQEVILRCVPISNHLYFYWYRQILGQKVEFLVSFYNNEISEKSEIFDDQFSVERPDGSNFTLKIRSTKLEDSAMYFCASTRQVQNTGELFFGEGSRLTVL.

The chain recombines TRBV28 with TRBJ2-5; 9 bases fit TRBD1. The CDR3 is 14 amino acids. Germline V lookup: CDR1 MDHEN, CDR2 SYDVKM. V trimming: 2 bases; J trimming: 6 bases; junction bases outside the gene matches: 4. The CDR3 DNA reads as TGTGCCAGCAGTTTACCGACAGGGGGAAAGACCCAGTACTTC. It translates to CASSLPTGGKTQYF. Full variable domain (missing parts from reference TRBV28 and TRBJ2-5): DVKVTQSSRYLVKRTGEKVFLECVQDMDHENMFWYRQDPGLGLRLIYFSYDVKMKEKGDIPEGYSVSREKKERFSLILESASTNQTSMYLCASSLPTGGKTQYFGPGTRLLVL.

The chain combines TRBV9 with TRBJ2-2; 8 nucleotides agree with TRBD2. Trimming at V came to 0 bases and at J to 7 bases, leaving 5 bases not matched to a gene. CDR1 is SGDLS, CDR2 YYNGEE, per germline. The CDR3 is 15 residues long. In nucleotides, the CDR3 is TGTGCCAGCAGCGTAGATAGCGGGATGGTCGGGGAGCTGTTTTTT. It codes for CASSVDSGMVGELFF.

CDR3 in DNA: TGTGCCAGCAGGCGGCTAGATTTGGCCAATGAGCAGTTCTTC. Its protein product is CASRRLDLANEQFF. This chain uses TRBV6-5 with TRBJ2-1; D is unresolved. Between the trimmed V and J ends, which lost 6 bases and 6 bases, there was a span of 15 bases. The CDR3 is 14 amino acids. The germline gives CDR1 MNHEY, CDR2 SVGAGI.

This chain links TRBV9 with TRBJ2-7, with a tentative D call TRBD2 (5 bases). This CDR3 is 14 amino acids long. Trimming stripped 0 bases from V and 4 bases from J, with 11 bases between. Per the germline V gene, CDR1 is SGDLS and CDR2 is YYNGEE. The CDR3 coding sequence is TGTGCCAGCAGCGTAGGGCCCGGCGGGTACGAGCAGTACTTC. Amino acid sequence: CASSVGPGGYEQYF.

This clone was observed a few times. The chain has TRBV5-1 and TRBJ1-1, with TRBD1 identical over 7 bases. Germline V gene data show CDR1 as SGHRS and CDR2 as YFSETQ. The V gene end was trimmed by 4 bases and the J gene end by 1 base; junction bases not matched to a gene: 13. The CDR3 totals 17 residues. CDR3 sequence: CASSPPLQGTGNTEAFF. CDR3 sequence (DNA): TGCGCCAGCAGCCCCCCTTTACAGGGGACGGGGAACACTGAAGCTTTCTTT. Looking up the rest from reference TRBV5-1 and TRBJ1-1 gives the full variable domain: KAGVTQTPRYLIKTRGQQVTLSCSPISGHRSVSWYQQTPGQGLQFLFEYFSETQRNKGNFPGRFSGRQFSNSRSEMNVSTLELGDSALYLCASSPPLQGTGNTEAFFGQGTRLTVV.

This chain links TRBV6-6 with TRBJ1-3; D gene uncertain. Germline V lookup: CDR1 MNHNY, CDR2 SVGAGI (reference sequence). CDR3 length equals 14 residues. Trimming stripped 8 bases from V and 2 bases from J, with 13 bases between. In DNA form, the CDR3 reads TGTGCCAGCCTCGGGATTCAGGCTGGAAACACCATATATTTT. This gives the protein CASLGIQAGNTIYF.

The chain recombines TRBV5-1 with TRBJ2-5, with D tentatively TRBD2 (7 bases). The DNA end lines up better with TRBJ2-7; the J call may be wrong. This CDR3 has 15 residues. The germline V gene encodes CDR1 SGHRS and CDR2 YFSETQ. CDR3 DNA: TGCGCCAGCAGCTTGGTAGGGGGGGCGCGAAGCGAGCAGTACTTC. This translates into CASSLVGGARSEQYF.

This rearrangement joins TRBV27 to TRBJ1-4; D is possibly TRBD1 (5 bases). The germline CDR1 and CDR2 sequences are MNHEY and SMNVEV (reference sequence). Trimming pared 5 bases from V and 7 bases from J, leaving 17 bases between. CDR3 length: 15 residues. The CDR3 DNA sequence: TGTGCCAGCAGTCCCCAGGGTATGGGAAGTGAAAAACTGTTTTTT. This sequence encodes CASSPQGMGSEKLFF.

V is TRBV9 and J is TRBJ2-2; 12 bases match TRBD2. Per germline, CDR1 SGDLS and CDR2 YYNGEE. There are 16 residues in the CDR3. Losses at the gene ends were 3 bases for V and 6 bases for J; bases not matched to a gene: 6. CDR3 in DNA: TGTGCCAGCAGCGCCCCTAGCGGGAGGGCCGCCGGGGAGCTGTTTTTT. This encodes CASSAPSGRAAGELFF.

V usage is TRBV7-8 and J usage is TRBJ2-7; D is possibly TRBD1 (5 bases). The germline CDR1 and CDR2 sequences are SGHVS and FQNEAQ. The CDR3 totals 13 residues. Trimming left V 2 bases short and J 1 base short, with 6 bases between. CDR3 protein: CASSLRGSYEQYF. CDR3 nucleotides: TGTGCCAGCAGCTTAAGGGGTTCCTACGAGCAGTACTTC.

This clone was observed once. The chain is built from TRBV5-5 and TRBJ2-1; D perhaps matches TRBD2 (5 bases). V shed 3 bases and J shed 7 bases, with 14 bases lying between them. Germline-derived CDR1 and CDR2 are SGHKS and YYEKEE (reference sequence). The CDR3 is made up of 14 amino acids. The CDR3 sequence: CASSSSSGWNEQFF. The DNA of the CDR3 is TGTGCCAGCAGCTCCTCCTCGGGGTGGAATGAGCAGTTCTTC. Variable domain in full (rest from reference TRBV5-5 and TRBJ2-1): DAGVTQSPTHLIKTRGQQVTLRCSPISGHKSVSWYQQVLGQGPQFIFQYYEKEERGRGNFPDRFSARQFPNYSSELNVNALLLGDSALYLCASSSSSGWNEQFFGPGTRLTVL.

The genes are TRBV9 and TRBJ2-7, with D possibly TRBD1 on 7 matching bases. The V gene's germline CDR1 is SGDLS and CDR2 YYNGEE. The CDR3 has 14 residues. V lost 4 bases and J 4 bases, leaving 15 bases between the germline ends. The CDR3 bases are TGTGCCAGCAGCAGGGGGGAGGACAGGTACGAGCAGTACTTC. Protein sequence: CASSRGEDRYEQYF.